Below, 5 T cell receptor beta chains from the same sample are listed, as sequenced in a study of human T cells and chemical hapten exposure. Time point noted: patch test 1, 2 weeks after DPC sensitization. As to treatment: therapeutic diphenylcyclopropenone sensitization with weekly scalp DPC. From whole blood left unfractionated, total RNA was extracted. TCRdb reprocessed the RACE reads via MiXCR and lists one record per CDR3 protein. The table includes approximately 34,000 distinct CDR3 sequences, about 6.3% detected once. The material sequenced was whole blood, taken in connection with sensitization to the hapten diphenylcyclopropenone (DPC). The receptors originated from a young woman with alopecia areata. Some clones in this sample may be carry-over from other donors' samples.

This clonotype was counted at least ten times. The CDR3 DNA reads as TGTGCCAGCAGTTTGGCAGCGAACACTGAAGCTTTCTTT. It translates to CASSLAANTEAFF. The J gene is TRBJ1-1, the V gene TRBV12-3 or TRBV12-4; D not certain. The CDR3 covers 13 residues. With 3 bases removed from V and 1 base from J, the gap between germline ends came to 6 bases.

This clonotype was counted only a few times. CDR3 DNA sequence: TGTGCCAGCAGCCCGGAAGTACCAGGGGTCCTCGCCGCCGGGGCCAACGTCCTGACTTTC. Protein: CASSPEVPGVLAAGANVLTF. The chain has TRBV7-2 and TRBJ2-6; TRBD1 is a possible D gene (6 bases). CDR1 is SGHTA and CDR2 is FQGNSA in the germline V gene. The CDR3 has 20 residues. V gave up 5 bases and J gave up 4 bases, with 27 bases separating them. The full variable domain, completed using reference TRBV7-2 and TRBJ2-6, is GAGVSQSPSNKVTEKGKDVELRCDPISGHTALYWYRQSLGQGLEFLIYFQGNSAPDKSGLPSDRFSAERTGGSVSTLTIQRTQQEDSAVYLCASSPEVPGVLAAGANVLTFGAGSRLTVL.

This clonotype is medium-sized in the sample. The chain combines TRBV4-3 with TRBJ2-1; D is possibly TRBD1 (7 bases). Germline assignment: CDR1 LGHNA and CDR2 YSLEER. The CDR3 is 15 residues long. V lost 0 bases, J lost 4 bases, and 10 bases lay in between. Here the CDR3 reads CASSQDPGGYNEQFF. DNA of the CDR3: TGCGCCAGCAGCCAAGACCCAGGGGGGTACAATGAGCAGTTCTTC.

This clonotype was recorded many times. In DNA, the CDR3 is TGTGCCAGCACCGACTTAAATAGCAATCAGCCCCAGCATTTT. This gives the protein CASTDLNSNQPQHF. V gene TRBV6-2 or TRBV6-3 combines with J gene TRBJ1-5; the D is unclear. V was cut by 7 bases and J by 0 bases, with 10 bases left in between. The germline gives CDR1 MNHEY, CDR2 SVGEGT. The CDR3 length is 14 residues.

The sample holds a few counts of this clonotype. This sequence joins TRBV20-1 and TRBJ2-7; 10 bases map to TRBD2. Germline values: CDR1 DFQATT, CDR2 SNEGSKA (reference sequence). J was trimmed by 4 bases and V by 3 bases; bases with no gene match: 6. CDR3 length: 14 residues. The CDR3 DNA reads TGCAGTGCTAGGGGGGGACTAGCGATTTACGAGCAGTACTTC. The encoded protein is CSARGGLAIYEQYF.